A selection of T cell receptor beta chains follows, all from one sample in a study of identical twins. A single record per CDR3 protein comes from TCRdb applying MiXCR to the 5' RACE reads. The table records 150,000 or so distinct CDR3 sequences, roughly 3.5% of them present only once. The sample comprised memory T cells sorted from blood. The receptors originated from a man between 18 and 29 years old in good health. CDR3s include the opening cysteine and the closing phenylalanine or tryptophan. Fields, in order: CDR3 length, D gene, clone size, V gene, J gene, CDR3 protein, CDR3 DNA. D genes are given only for firm matches. Only part of the rows carry a size: once, few, many, or a class if the clone is expanded.

CDR3 length: 14; D gene: TRBD2; clone size: .; V gene: TRBV12-3/TRBV12-4; J gene: TRBJ2-7; CDR3 protein: CASTSPSGRYEQYF; CDR3 DNA: TGTGCCAGCACCTCCCCTAGCGGGAGGTACGAGCAGTACTTC
CDR3 length: 13; D gene: .; clone size: many; V gene: TRBV29-1; J gene: TRBJ1-2; CDR3 protein: CSVEGGFTGGYTF; CDR3 DNA: TGCAGCGTTGAAGGGGGGTTTACGGGGGGCTACACCTTC
CDR3 length: 16; D gene: .; clone size: many; V gene: TRBV4-2; J gene: TRBJ2-2; CDR3 protein: CASTKQGTTNTGELFF; CDR3 DNA: TGTGCCAGCACCAAACAGGGGACTACAAACACCGGGGAGCTGTTTTTT
CDR3 length: 13; D gene: .; clone size: few; V gene: TRBV7-6; J gene: TRBJ1-1; CDR3 protein: CASSLVWQSEAFF; CDR3 DNA: TGTGCCAGCAGCTTAGTTTGGCAGAGTGAAGCTTTCTTT
CDR3 length: 13; D gene: TRBD2; clone size: many; V gene: TRBV29-1; J gene: TRBJ2-3; CDR3 protein: CSLISGRTDTQYF; CDR3 DNA: TGCAGCCTTATTAGCGGGAGAACAGATACGCAGTATTTT
CDR3 length: 15; D gene: TRBD1; clone size: many; V gene: TRBV6-1; J gene: TRBJ1-3; CDR3 protein: CASRDGTDSGNTIYF; CDR3 DNA: TGTGCCAGCAGGGACGGGACAGACTCTGGAAACACCATATATTTT
CDR3 length: 15; D gene: .; clone size: many; V gene: TRBV5-1; J gene: TRBJ1-3; CDR3 protein: CASRSDPQRGNTIYF; CDR3 DNA: TGCGCCAGCAGATCCGACCCCCAACGAGGAAACACCATATATTTT
CDR3 length: 15; D gene: TRBD1; clone size: many; V gene: TRBV27; J gene: TRBJ1-1; CDR3 protein: CASSHYDRVDTEAFF; CDR3 DNA: TGTGCCAGCAGTCACTACGACAGGGTTGACACTGAAGCTTTCTTT
CDR3 length: 16; D gene: TRBD2; clone size: many; V gene: TRBV7-9; J gene: TRBJ2-5; CDR3 protein: CASSSLAGPLGETQYF; CDR3 DNA: TGTGCCAGCAGCTCGTTAGCGGGCCCACTAGGGGAGACCCAGTACTTC
CDR3 length: 15; D gene: .; clone size: many; V gene: TRBV15; J gene: TRBJ2-1; CDR3 protein: CATSRDGAAWDEQFF; CDR3 DNA: TGTGCCACCAGCAGAGATGGGGCGGCTTGGGATGAGCAGTTCTTC
CDR3 length: 15; D gene: TRBD2; clone size: many; V gene: TRBV5-1; J gene: TRBJ2-5; CDR3 protein: CASSFSGGIQETQYF; CDR3 DNA: TGCGCCAGCAGCTTTAGCGGGGGAATCCAAGAGACCCAGTACTTC
CDR3 length: 14; D gene: .; clone size: many; V gene: TRBV9; J gene: TRBJ2-1; CDR3 protein: CASSVGQVWDEQFF; CDR3 DNA: TGTGCCAGCAGCGTAGGTCAGGTCTGGGATGAGCAGTTCTTC
CDR3 length: 16; D gene: .; clone size: many; V gene: TRBV12-5; J gene: TRBJ1-4; CDR3 protein: CASGLLRGGSNEKLFF; CDR3 DNA: TGTGCTAGTGGTTTGCTCCGAGGAGGGAGCAATGAAAAACTGTTTTTT
CDR3 length: 14; D gene: TRBD2; clone size: many; V gene: TRBV18; J gene: TRBJ2-7; CDR3 protein: CASSPIAGTYEQYF; CDR3 DNA: TGTGCCAGCTCACCGATAGCGGGAACCTACGAGCAGTACTTC
CDR3 length: 13; D gene: .; clone size: many; V gene: TRBV29-1; J gene: TRBJ2-1; CDR3 protein: CSVGLQGDNEQFF; CDR3 DNA: TGCAGCGTGGGTCTCCAGGGCGACAATGAGCAGTTCTTC
CDR3 length: 13; D gene: .; clone size: .; V gene: TRBV28; J gene: TRBJ1-2; CDR3 protein: CASSFGGYYGYTF; CDR3 DNA: TGTGCCAGCAGTTTTGGGGGTTACTATGGCTACACCTTC
CDR3 length: 14; D gene: .; clone size: many; V gene: TRBV6-5; J gene: TRBJ2-7; CDR3 protein: CASSYAQGTYEQYF; CDR3 DNA: TGTGCCAGCAGTTACGCCCAGGGTACCTACGAGCAGTACTTC
CDR3 length: 15; D gene: .; clone size: many; V gene: TRBV18; J gene: TRBJ2-1; CDR3 protein: CASSPGQGKGNEQFF; CDR3 DNA: TGTGCCAGCTCACCAGGGCAGGGAAAGGGCAATGAGCAGTTCTTC
CDR3 length: 12; D gene: .; clone size: many; V gene: TRBV29-1; J gene: TRBJ2-4; CDR3 protein: CSVSLAKNIQYF; CDR3 DNA: TGCAGCGTGTCCTTAGCCAAAAACATTCAGTACTTC
CDR3 length: 17; D gene: TRBD1; clone size: many; V gene: TRBV24-1; J gene: TRBJ2-5; CDR3 protein: CATSDDEWTGGQETQYF; CDR3 DNA: TGTGCCACCAGTGACGACGAATGGACAGGGGGCCAAGAGACCCAGTACTTC
CDR3 length: 19; D gene: TRBD2; clone size: many; V gene: TRBV20-1; J gene: TRBJ2-3; CDR3 protein: CSARDFLSDGTSGIERQYF; CDR3 DNA: TGCAGTGCTAGAGATTTTCTCTCAGACGGGACTAGCGGGATAGAACGTCAGTATTTT
CDR3 length: 12; D gene: .; clone size: many; V gene: TRBV6-5; J gene: TRBJ1-1; CDR3 protein: CASWRLNTEAFF; CDR3 DNA: TGTGCCAGTTGGCGATTGAACACTGAAGCTTTCTTT
CDR3 length: 14; D gene: .; clone size: many; V gene: TRBV5-1; J gene: TRBJ2-3; CDR3 protein: CASSLSRVTDTQYF; CDR3 DNA: TGCGCCAGCAGCTTGTCGAGGGTCACAGATACGCAGTATTTT
CDR3 length: 13; D gene: .; clone size: .; V gene: TRBV7-9; J gene: TRBJ2-7; CDR3 protein: CASSLRGNHEQYF; CDR3 DNA: TGTGCCAGCAGCTTAAGGGGTAACCACGAGCAGTACTTC
CDR3 length: 14; D gene: .; clone size: few; V gene: TRBV2; J gene: TRBJ2-3; CDR3 protein: CASTGLPPGDTQYF; CDR3 DNA: TGTGCCAGCACCGGACTCCCCCCGGGAGATACGCAGTATTTT